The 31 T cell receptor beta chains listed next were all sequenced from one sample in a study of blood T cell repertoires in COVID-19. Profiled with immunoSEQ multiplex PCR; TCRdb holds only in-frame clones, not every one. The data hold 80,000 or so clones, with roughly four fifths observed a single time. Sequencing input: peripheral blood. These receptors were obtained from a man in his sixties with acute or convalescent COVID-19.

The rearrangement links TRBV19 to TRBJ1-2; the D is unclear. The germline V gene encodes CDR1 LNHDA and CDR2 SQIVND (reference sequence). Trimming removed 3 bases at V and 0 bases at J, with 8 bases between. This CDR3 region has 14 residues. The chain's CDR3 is CASSMRQTNYGYTF. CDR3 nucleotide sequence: TGTGCCAGTAGTATGCGGCAAACTAACTATGGCTACACCTTC.

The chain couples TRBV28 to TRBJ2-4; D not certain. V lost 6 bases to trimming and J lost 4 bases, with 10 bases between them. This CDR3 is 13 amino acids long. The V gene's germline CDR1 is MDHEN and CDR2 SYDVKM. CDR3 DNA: TGTGCCAGCAGGTCCACGACAAAAAACATTCAGTACTTC. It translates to CASRSTTKNIQYF. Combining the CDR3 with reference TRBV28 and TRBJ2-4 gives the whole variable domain DVKVTQSSRYLVKRTGEKVFLECVQDMDHENMFWYRQDPGLGLRLIYFSYDVKMKEKGDIPEGYSVSREKKERFSLILESASTNQTSMYLCASRSTTKNIQYFGAGTRLSVL.

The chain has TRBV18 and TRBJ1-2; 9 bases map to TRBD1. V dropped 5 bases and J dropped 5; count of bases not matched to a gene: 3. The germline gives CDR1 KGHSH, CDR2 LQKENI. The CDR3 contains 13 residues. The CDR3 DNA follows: TGTGCCAGCTCAGCCGGGACAGGGTATGGCTACACCTTC. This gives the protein CASSAGTGYGYTF.

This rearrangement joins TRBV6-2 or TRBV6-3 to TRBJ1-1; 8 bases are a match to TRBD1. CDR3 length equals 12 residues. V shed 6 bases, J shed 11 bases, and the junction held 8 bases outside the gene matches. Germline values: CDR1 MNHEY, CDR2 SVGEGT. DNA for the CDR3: TGTGCCAGCAGCCTAGGACAGGGTCGGGCTTTCTTT. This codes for CASSLGQGRAFF.

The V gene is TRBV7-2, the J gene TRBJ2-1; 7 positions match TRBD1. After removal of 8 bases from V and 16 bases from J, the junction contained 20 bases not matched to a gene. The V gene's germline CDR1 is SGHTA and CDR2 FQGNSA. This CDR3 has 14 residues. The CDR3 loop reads CASGPLGGHMVQFF. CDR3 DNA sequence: TGTGCCAGCGGCCCCTTAGGGGGCCATATGGTGCAATTCTTC.

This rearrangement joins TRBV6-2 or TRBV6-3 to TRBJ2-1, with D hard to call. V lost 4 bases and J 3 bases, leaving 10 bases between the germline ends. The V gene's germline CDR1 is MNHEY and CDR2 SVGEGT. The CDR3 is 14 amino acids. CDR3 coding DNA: TGTGCCAGCAGTTTATACGGAGACTACAATGAGCAGTTCTTC. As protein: CASSLYGDYNEQFF.

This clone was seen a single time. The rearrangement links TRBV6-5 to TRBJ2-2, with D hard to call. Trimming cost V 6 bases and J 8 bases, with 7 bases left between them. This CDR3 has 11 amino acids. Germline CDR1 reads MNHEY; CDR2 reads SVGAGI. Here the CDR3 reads CASRRQGELFF. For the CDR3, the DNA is TGTGCCAGCAGACGCCAGGGGGAGCTGTTTTTT.

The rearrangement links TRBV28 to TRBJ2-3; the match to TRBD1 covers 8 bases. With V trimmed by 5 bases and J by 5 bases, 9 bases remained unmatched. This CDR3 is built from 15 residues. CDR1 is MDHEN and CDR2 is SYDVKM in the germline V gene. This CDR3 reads CASSTRGRGLDTQYF. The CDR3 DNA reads TGTGCCAGCAGTACCAGGGGGCGAGGATTAGATACGCAGTATTTT.

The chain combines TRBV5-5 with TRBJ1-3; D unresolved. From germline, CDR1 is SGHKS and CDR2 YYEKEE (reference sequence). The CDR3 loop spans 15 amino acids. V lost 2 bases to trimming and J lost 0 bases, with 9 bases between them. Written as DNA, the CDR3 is TGTGCCAGCAGCTTTTCGGGGAGCTCTGGAAACACCATATATTTT. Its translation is CASSFSGSSGNTIYF.

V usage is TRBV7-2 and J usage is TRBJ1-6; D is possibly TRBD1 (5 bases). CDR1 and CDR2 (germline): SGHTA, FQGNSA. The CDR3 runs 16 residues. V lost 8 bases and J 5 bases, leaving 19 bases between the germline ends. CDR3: CASGRDRTKNNSPLHF. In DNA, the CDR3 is TGTGCCAGCGGACGAGATAGGACAAAAAATAATTCACCCCTCCACTTT.

CDR3 loop: CASTPGLAWAGELFF. The CDR3 DNA reads TGTGCCAGCACCCCGGGACTAGCGTGGGCCGGGGAGCTGTTTTTT. The J gene is TRBJ2-2, the V gene TRBV11-2; 10 bases are shared with TRBD2. This CDR3 region has 15 residues. Per the germline V gene, CDR1 is SGHAT and CDR2 is FQNNGV. Trimming took 7 bases from V and 6 from J; bases not matched to a gene: 8. Based on the CDR3 plus reference TRBV11-2 and TRBJ2-2, the full variable domain is EAGVAQSPRYKIIEKRQSVAFWCNPISGHATLYWYQQILGQGPKLLIQFQNNGVVDDSQLPKDRFSAERLKGVDSTLKIQPAKLEDSAVYLCASTPGLAWAGELFFGEGSRLTVL.

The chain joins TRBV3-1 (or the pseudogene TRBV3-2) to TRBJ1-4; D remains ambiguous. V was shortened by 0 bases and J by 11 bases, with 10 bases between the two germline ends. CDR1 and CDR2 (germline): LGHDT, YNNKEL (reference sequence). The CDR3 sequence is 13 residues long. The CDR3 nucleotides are TGTGCCAGCAGCCAAGAGGTGGCACATAAACTGTTTTTT. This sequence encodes CASSQEVAHKLFF.

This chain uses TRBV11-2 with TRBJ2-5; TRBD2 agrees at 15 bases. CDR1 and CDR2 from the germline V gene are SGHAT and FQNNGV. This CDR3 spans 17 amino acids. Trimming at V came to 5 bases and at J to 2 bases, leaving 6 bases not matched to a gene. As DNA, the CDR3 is TGTGCCAGCAGCCAAGGACTAGCGGGGGGGCTGCAAGAGACCCAGTACTTC. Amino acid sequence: CASSQGLAGGLQETQYF.

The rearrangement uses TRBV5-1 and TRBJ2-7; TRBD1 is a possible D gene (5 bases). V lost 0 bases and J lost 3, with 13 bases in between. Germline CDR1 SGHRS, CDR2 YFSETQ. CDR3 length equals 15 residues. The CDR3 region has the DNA TGCGCCAGCAGCTTGGAGGCAGGGATGATCTACGAGCAGTACTTC. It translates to CASSLEAGMIYEQYF.

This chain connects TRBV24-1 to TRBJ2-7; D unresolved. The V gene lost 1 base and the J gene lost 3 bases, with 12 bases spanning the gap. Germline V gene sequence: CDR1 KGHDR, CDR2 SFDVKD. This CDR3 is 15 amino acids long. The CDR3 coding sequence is TGTGCCACCAGTGATTTTCCCAGGAACAACTACGAGCAGTACTTC. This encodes CATSDFPRNNYEQYF.

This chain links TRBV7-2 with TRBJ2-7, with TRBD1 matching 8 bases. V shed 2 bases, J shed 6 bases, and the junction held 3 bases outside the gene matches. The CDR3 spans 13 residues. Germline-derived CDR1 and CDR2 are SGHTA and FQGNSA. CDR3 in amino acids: CASSLQGAGEQYF. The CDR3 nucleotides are TGTGCCAGCAGCTTACAGGGGGCAGGCGAGCAGTACTTC. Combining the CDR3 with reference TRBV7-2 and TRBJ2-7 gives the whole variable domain GAGVSQSPSNKVTEKGKDVELRCDPISGHTALYWYRQSLGQGLEFLIYFQGNSAPDKSGLPSDRFSAERTGGSVSTLTIQRTQQEDSAVYLCASSLQGAGEQYFGPGTRLTVT.

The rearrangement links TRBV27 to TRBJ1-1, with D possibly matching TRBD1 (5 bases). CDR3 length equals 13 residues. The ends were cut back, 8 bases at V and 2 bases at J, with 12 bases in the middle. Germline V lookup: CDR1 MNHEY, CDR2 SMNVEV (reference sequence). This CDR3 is CASRPDSNTEAFF. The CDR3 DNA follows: TGTGCCAGCCGCCCCGACAGTAACACTGAAGCTTTCTTT.

CDR3 sequence reads: CASSLGQGLNNSPLHF. The CDR3 nucleotides read TGTGCCAGCAGCTTGGGTCAGGGGCTAAACAATTCACCCCTCCACTTT. The rearrangement links TRBV5-4 to TRBJ1-6; D is possibly TRBD1 (6 bases). V lost 0 bases and J 7 bases, leaving 14 bases between the germline ends. Germline V lookup: CDR1 SGHNT, CDR2 YYREEE (reference sequence). The CDR3 is 16 residues long.

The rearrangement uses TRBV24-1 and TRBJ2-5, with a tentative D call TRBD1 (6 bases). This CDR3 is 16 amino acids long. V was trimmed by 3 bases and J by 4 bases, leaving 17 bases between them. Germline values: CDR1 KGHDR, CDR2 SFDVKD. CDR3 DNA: TGTGCCACCAGTGATGCAGGGGATCCCTCCCGAGAGACCCAGTACTTC. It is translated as CATSDAGDPSRETQYF.

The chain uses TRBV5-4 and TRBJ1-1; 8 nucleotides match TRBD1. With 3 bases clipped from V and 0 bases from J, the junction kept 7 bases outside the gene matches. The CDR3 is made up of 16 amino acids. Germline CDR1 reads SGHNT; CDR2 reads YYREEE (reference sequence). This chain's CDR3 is CASSSDRGIMNTEAFF. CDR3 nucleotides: TGTGCCAGCAGCTCCGACAGGGGTATAATGAACACTGAAGCTTTCTTT.

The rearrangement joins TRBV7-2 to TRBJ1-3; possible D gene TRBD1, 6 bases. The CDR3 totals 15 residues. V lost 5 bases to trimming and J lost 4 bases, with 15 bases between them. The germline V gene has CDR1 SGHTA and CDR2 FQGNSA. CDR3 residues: CASSRDTPSGNTIYF. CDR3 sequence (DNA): TGTGCCAGCAGCCGGGACACCCCCTCGGGAAACACCATATATTTT.

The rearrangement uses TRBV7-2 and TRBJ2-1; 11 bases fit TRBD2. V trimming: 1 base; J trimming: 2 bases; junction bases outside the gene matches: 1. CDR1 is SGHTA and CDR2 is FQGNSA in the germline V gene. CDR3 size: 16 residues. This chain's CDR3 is CASSLVAGGPYNEQFF. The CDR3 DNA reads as TGTGCCAGCAGCTTAGTAGCGGGGGGGCCCTACAATGAGCAGTTCTTC.

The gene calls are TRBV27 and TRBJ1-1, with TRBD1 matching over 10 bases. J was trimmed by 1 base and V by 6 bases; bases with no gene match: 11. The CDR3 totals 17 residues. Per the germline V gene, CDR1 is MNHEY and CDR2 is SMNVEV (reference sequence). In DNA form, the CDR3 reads TGTGCCAGCAGCAACCGACAGGGGGCGCGGGGGAACACTGAAGCTTTCTTT. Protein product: CASSNRQGARGNTEAFF.

The CDR3 loop reads CASSFTGGTLETQYF. The CDR3 DNA sequence: TGTGCCAGCAGTTTCACAGGGGGCACATTGGAGACCCAGTACTTC. This chain joins TRBV6-5 and TRBJ2-5; 9 nucleotides agree with TRBD1. The J segment lost 5 bases and the V segment lost 4 bases, leaving 8 bases of the junction unmatched. The CDR3 runs 15 residues. In germline, CDR1 is MNHEY, CDR2 SVGAGI.

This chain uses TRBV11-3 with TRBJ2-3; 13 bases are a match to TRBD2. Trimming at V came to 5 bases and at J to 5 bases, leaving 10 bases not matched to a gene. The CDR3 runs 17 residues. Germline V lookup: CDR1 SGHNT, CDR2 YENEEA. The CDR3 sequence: CASSPEAGTSGKDTQYF. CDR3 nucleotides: TGTGCCAGCAGCCCCGAAGCCGGGACTAGCGGGAAAGATACGCAGTATTTT. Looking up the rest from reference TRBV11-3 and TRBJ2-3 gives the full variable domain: EAGVVQSPRYKIIEKKQPVAFWCNPISGHNTLYWYLQNLGQGPELLIRYENEEAVDDSQLPKDRFSAERLKGVDSTLKIQPAELGDSAVYLCASSPEAGTSGKDTQYFGPGTRLTVL.

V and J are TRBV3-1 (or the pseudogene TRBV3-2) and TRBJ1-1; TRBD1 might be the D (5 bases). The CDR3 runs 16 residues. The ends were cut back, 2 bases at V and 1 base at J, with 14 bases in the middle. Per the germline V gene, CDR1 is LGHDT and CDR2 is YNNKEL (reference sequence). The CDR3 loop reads CASSQPEGRTNTEAFF. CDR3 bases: TGTGCCAGCAGCCAACCCGAGGGGAGGACGAACACTGAAGCTTTCTTT.

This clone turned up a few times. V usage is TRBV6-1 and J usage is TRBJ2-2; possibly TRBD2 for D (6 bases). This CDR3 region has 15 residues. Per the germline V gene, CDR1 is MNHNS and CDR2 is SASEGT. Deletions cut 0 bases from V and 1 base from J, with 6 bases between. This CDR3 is CASSEARGNTGELFF. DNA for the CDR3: TGTGCCAGCAGTGAAGCGCGGGGGAACACCGGGGAGCTGTTTTTT.

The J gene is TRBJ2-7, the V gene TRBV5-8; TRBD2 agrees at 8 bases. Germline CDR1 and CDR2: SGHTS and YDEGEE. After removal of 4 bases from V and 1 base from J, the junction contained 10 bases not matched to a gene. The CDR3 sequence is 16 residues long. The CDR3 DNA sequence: TGTGCCAGCAGCCCCTTTCGGACTAGCAGATCCTACGAGCAGTACTTC. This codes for CASSPFRTSRSYEQYF.

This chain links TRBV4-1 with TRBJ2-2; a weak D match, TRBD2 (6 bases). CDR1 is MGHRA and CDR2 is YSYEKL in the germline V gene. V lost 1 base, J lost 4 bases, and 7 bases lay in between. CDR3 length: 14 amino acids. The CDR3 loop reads CASSQAGSTGELFF. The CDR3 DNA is TGCGCCAGCAGCCAAGCCGGGAGCACCGGGGAGCTGTTTTTT.

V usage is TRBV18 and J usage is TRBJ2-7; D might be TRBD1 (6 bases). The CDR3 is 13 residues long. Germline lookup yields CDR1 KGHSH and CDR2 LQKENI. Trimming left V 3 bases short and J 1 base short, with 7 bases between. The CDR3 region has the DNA TGTGCCAGCTCACCTACAGGGTCCTACGAGCAGTACTTC. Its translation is CASSPTGSYEQYF.

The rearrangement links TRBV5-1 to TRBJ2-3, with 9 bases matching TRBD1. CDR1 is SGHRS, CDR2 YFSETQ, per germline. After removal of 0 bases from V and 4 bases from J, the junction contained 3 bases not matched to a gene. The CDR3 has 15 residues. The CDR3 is CASSLVGTGSDTQYF. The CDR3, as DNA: TGCGCCAGCAGCTTGGTTGGGACAGGGTCAGATACGCAGTATTTT.